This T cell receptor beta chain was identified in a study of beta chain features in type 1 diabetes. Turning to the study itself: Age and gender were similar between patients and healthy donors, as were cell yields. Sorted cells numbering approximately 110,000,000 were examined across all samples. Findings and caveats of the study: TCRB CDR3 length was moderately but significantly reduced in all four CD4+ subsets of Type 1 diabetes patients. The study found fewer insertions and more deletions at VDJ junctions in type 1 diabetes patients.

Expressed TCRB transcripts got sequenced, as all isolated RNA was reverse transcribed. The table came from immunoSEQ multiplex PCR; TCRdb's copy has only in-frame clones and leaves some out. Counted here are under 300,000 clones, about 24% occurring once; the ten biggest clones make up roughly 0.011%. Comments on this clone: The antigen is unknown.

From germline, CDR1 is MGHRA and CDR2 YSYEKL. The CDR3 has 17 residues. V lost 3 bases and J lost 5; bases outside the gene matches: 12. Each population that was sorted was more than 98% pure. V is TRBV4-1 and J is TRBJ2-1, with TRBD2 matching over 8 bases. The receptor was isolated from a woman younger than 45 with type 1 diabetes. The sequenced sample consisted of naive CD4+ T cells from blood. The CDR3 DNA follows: TGCGCCAGCAGCCAGGCCCGACAGGCGGGAGGAAACAATGAGCAGTTCTTC. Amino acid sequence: CASSQARQAGGNNEQFF.